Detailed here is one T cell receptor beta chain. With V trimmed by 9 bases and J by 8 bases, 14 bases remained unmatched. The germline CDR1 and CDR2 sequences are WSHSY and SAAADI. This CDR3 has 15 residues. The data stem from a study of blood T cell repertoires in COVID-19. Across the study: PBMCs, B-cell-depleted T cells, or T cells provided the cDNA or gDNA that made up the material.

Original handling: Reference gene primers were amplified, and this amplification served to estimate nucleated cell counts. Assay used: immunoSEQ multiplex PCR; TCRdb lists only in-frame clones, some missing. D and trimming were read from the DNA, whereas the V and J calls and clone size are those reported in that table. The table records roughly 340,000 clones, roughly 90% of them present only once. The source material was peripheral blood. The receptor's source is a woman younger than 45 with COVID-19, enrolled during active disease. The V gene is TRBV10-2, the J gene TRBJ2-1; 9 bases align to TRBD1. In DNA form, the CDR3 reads TGCGCCAGTCGAAACAGGGGGCGCTCGGGCGATGAGCAGTTCTTC. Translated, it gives CASRNRGRSGDEQFF.